This T cell receptor (beta chain) originates from a study of T-cell reconstitution after alpha-beta-depleted transplantation in children. V trimming: 3 bases; J trimming: 0 bases; junction bases outside the gene matches: 8. Germline-derived CDR1 and CDR2 are SGHRS and YFSETQ. The CDR3 spans 17 residues. For TCRbeta, the library was prepared with unique molecular identifiers. Each CDR3 protein gets one entry after TCRdb re-called the PCR reads with MiXCR. Seen here are some 600,000 distinct CDR3 sequences, 10% to 15% observed once, and the top ten hold 2.2%. The sequence was obtained from a male patient under 18 who had a stem cell transplant for acute myeloid leukemia, so the T cells may come from the graft donor. This rearrangement joins TRBV5-1 to TRBJ2-2; the match to TRBD1 covers 7 bases. The sample here was PBMCs, mostly from graft donor cells, taken 360 days after TCRalphabeta/CD19-depleted stem cell transplant. CDR3 amino acids: CASSSLTGPTNTGELFF. The CDR3 DNA follows: TGCGCCAGCAGCTCCCTGACAGGGCCCACGAACACCGGGGAGCTGTTTTTT.